The 5 T cell receptor beta chains reported below all come from one sample, sequenced in a study of tumor-infiltrating lymphocytes in localized non-small cell lung cancer. Profiled with immunoSEQ multiplex PCR; TCRdb holds only in-frame clones, not every one. The repertoire consists of 13,000 to 15,000 clones, with around 68% occurring once and the leading ten covering over 8%. The specimen sequenced was uninvolved lung tissue not adjacent to the tumor. Every receptor here comes from a human donor with non-small cell lung cancer.

The chain has TRBV5-6 and TRBJ1-4, with D unclear. CDR3 size: 14 residues. Germline CDR1 and CDR2: SGHDT and YYEEEE. V lost 1 base and J lost 4, with 8 bases in between. CDR3 in DNA: TGTGCCAGCAGCTTGTTTGGGATTAATGAAAAACTGTTTTTT. Its protein product is CASSLFGINEKLFF.

The rearrangement uses TRBV9 and TRBJ1-1; 7 bases map to TRBD1. V lost 2 bases, J lost 5 bases, and 3 bases stayed unmatched. The CDR3 is 13 amino acids. CDR1 is SGDLS, CDR2 YYNGEE, per germline. The CDR3 sequence is CASSVTRGTEAFF. CDR3 in DNA: TGTGCCAGCAGCGTCACCAGGGGGACTGAAGCTTTCTTT.

J is TRBJ2-3 and V is TRBV6-5; perhaps TRBD2 as D (6 bases). Germline assignment: CDR1 MNHEY and CDR2 SVGAGI. Trimming stripped 0 bases from V and 2 bases from J, with 9 bases between. The CDR3 contains 15 residues. As DNA, the CDR3 is TGTGCCAGCAGTTACTCGGGACTTACCACAGATACGCAGTATTTT. The encoded protein is CASSYSGLTTDTQYF.

The chain has TRBV11-2 and TRBJ2-7, with unresolved D. From germline, CDR1 is SGHAT and CDR2 FQNNGV. The CDR3 has 14 amino acids. Trimming left V 1 base short and J 2 bases short, with 9 bases between. In DNA, the CDR3 is TGTGCCAGCAGCTTAGGGCCAGAAACCTACGAGCAGTACTTC. Encoded protein: CASSLGPETYEQYF.

This chain uses TRBV6-4 with TRBJ1-3; no reliable D call. This CDR3 has 14 amino acids. Germline values: CDR1 MRHNA, CDR2 SNTAGT. V dropped 3 bases and J dropped 1 base, with 7 bases sitting between them. The CDR3 here is CASSDWKSGNTIYF. CDR3 nucleotides: TGTGCCAGCAGTGATTGGAAATCTGGAAACACCATATATTTT.